What follows are 20 T cell receptor beta chains derived from one specimen sequenced in a study of T cells after posttransplantation cyclophosphamide. The repertoire was sequenced with immunoSEQ multiplex PCR; TCRdb's copy has only in-frame clones and lacks some. The sample holds more than 3,000 clones; less than 97% are singletons and the top ten take approximately 1.1%. The sample taken for sequencing was naive CD8+ T cells sorted from PBMCs. The receptors come from a woman between 50 and 59 years old in good health and a related stem cell transplant donor.

The chain has TRBV14 and TRBJ1-2, with a possible D match to TRBD1 (6 bases). CDR1 and CDR2 from the germline V gene are SGHDN and FVKESK. CDR3 length: 18 amino acids. V was shortened by 5 bases and J by 8 bases, with 30 bases between the two germline ends. The CDR3 coding sequence is TGTGCCAGCAGCTCCACGATCGAGACAGGCCTCGAAGAAGACGGCTACACCTTC. Protein: CASSSTIETGLEEDGYTF.

This sequence joins TRBV7-9 and TRBJ1-4; D gene unclear. In germline, CDR1 is SEHNR, CDR2 FQNEAQ (reference sequence). Trimming took 7 bases from V and 0 from J, leaving 15 bases between them. The CDR3 sequence is 16 residues long. In DNA form, the CDR3 reads TGTGCCAGCACCCTCGTGAGGGTAGCAACTAATGAAAAACTGTTTTTT. This sequence encodes CASTLVRVATNEKLFF.

The chain is built from TRBV6-5 and TRBJ2-7; D might be TRBD1 (6 bases). In germline, CDR1 is MNHEY, CDR2 SVGAGI. Trimming cost V 6 bases and J 7 bases, with 13 bases left between them. The CDR3 is made up of 12 amino acids. The CDR3 nucleotides read TGTGCCAGCAGCCTAGGACAGTCGGAGCAGTACTTC. Translated, it gives CASSLGQSEQYF.

The CDR3 spells CASSLSIGVEQYF. The CDR3 coding sequence is TGTGCCAGCAGTTTATCCATCGGGGTGGAGCAGTACTTC. This chain links TRBV27 with TRBJ2-7, with D perhaps TRBD2 (5 bases). The CDR3 length is 13 residues. Germline assignment: CDR1 MNHEY and CDR2 SMNVEV (reference sequence). V lost 0 bases to trimming and J lost 7 bases, with 10 bases between them.

This chain links TRBV6-5 with TRBJ2-2; D unresolved. CDR1 and CDR2 (germline): MNHEY, SVGAGI. The CDR3 sequence is 13 residues long. Trimming pared 5 bases from V and 1 base from J, leaving 5 bases between. CDR3 loop: CASSIVNTGELFF. In DNA, the CDR3 is TGTGCCAGCAGTATCGTGAACACCGGGGAGCTGTTTTTT.

The chain has TRBV28 and TRBJ1-6; 11 nucleotides align to TRBD1. With V trimmed by 5 bases and J by 8 bases, 5 bases remained unmatched. Germline CDR1 MDHEN, CDR2 SYDVKM. This CDR3 has 15 amino acids. The CDR3 coding sequence is TGTGCCAGCAGTCTCAGGACAGGGGGCGATTCACCCCTCCACTTT. It specifies CASSLRTGGDSPLHF.

In this sample, this clone turned up once. CDR3 sequence reads: CASSIQTGAEQFF. The CDR3 DNA reads TGTGCCAGCAGCATTCAAACAGGGGCTGAGCAGTTCTTC. The V gene is TRBV13, the J gene TRBJ2-1, with TRBD1 matching over 7 bases. V was pared by 5 bases and J by 9 bases, with 7 bases of the junction left unmatched. Germline CDR1 and CDR2: PRHDT and FYEKMQ (reference sequence). The CDR3 runs to 13 residues.

This clone was detected once. This rearrangement joins TRBV5-4 to TRBJ2-7; 9 bases fit TRBD2. J gave up 2 bases and V 1 base, and 4 bases lay outside the gene matches. The CDR3 has 15 residues. The germline V gene encodes CDR1 SGHNT and CDR2 YYREEE (reference sequence). The DNA of the CDR3 is TGTGCCAGCAGCTTGCAACTAGCGGGCCCCTACGAGCAGTACTTC. Encoded protein: CASSLQLAGPYEQYF.

The chain employs TRBV29-1 and TRBJ1-1, with 9 bases fitting TRBD1. The CDR3 consists of 12 residues. CDR1 and CDR2 from the germline V gene are SQVTM and ANQGSEA. After removal of 8 bases from V and 8 bases from J, the junction contained 9 bases not matched to a gene. Here the CDR3 DNA reads TGCAGCTTTCTACGACAGGGGGTGGAAGCTTTCTTT. Protein product: CSFLRQGVEAFF.

V and J are TRBV6-1 and TRBJ2-5, with D possibly being TRBD1 (6 bases). The length of the CDR3 is 16 residues. Trimming took 1 base from V and 11 from J, leaving 23 bases between them. The germline CDR1 and CDR2 sequences are MNHNS and SASEGT. This CDR3 reads CASSEDKTLTGNGQYF. CDR3 coding DNA: TGTGCCAGCAGTGAAGACAAAACCCTAACAGGGAACGGGCAGTACTTC.

The chain uses TRBV7-8 and TRBJ2-7; TRBD1 aligns across 7 bases. V shed 7 bases and J 2 bases; nucleotides not matched to a gene: 11. The CDR3 runs to 15 residues. Germline CDR1 SGHVS, CDR2 FQNEAQ. The CDR3 DNA reads as TGTGCCAGCACCTCAGCCGCAGGGGGACCCTACGAGCAGTACTTC. Its protein product is CASTSAAGGPYEQYF. Combining the CDR3 with reference TRBV7-8 and TRBJ2-7 gives the whole variable domain GAGVSQSPRYKVAKRGQDVALRCDPISGHVSLFWYQQALGQGPEFLTYFQNEAQLDKSGLPSDRFFAERPEGSVSTLKIQRTQQEDSAVYLCASTSAAGGPYEQYFGPGTRLTVT.

The rearrangement joins TRBV4-3 to TRBJ2-5, with D perhaps matching TRBD2 (7 bases). The CDR3 spans 15 residues. The V end was cut by 0 bases, the J end by 5 bases, with 13 bases between. Germline CDR1 LGHNA, CDR2 YSLEER. The CDR3 here is CASSQELARGETQYF. CDR3 coding DNA: TGCGCCAGCAGCCAAGAACTAGCGAGGGGGGAGACCCAGTACTTC.

V and J are TRBV25-1 and TRBJ2-7; tentative D call: TRBD1 (5 bases). The germline V gene encodes CDR1 MGHDK and CDR2 SYGVNS. The V gene lost 5 bases and the J gene lost 4 bases, with 9 bases spanning the gap. This CDR3 region has 12 residues. The CDR3 nucleotides are TGTGCCAGCAGTCTACAGGATTACGAGCAGTACTTC. Encoded protein: CASSLQDYEQYF.

The chain couples TRBV5-1 to TRBJ2-1; TRBD2 agrees at 14 bases. The V gene's germline CDR1 is SGHRS and CDR2 YFSETQ. The CDR3 consists of 17 residues. V was pared by 3 bases and J by 8 bases, with 10 bases of the junction left unmatched. Here the CDR3 reads CASSWGTSGGSTDEQFF. The CDR3 bases are TGCGCCAGCAGCTGGGGGACTAGCGGGGGATCGACAGATGAGCAGTTCTTC.

This chain links TRBV4-1 with TRBJ2-1, with a possible D match to TRBD1 (6 bases). V lost 0 bases, J lost 6 bases, and 12 bases lay in between. CDR3 size: 15 residues. Germline CDR1 and CDR2: MGHRA and YSYEKL. CDR3 nucleotides: TGCGCCAGCAGCCAAGATGGACGCAGGGGCAATGAGCAGTTCTTC. This translates into CASSQDGRRGNEQFF.

The chain links TRBV13 to TRBJ1-6, with 9 bases that match TRBD1. Germline V CDR1 and CDR2: PRHDT, FYEKMQ (reference sequence). The CDR3 totals 15 residues. J lost 0 bases, V lost 9 bases, and 3 bases had no gene match. CDR3 amino acids: CASATGGSYNSPLHF. CDR3 sequence (DNA): TGTGCCAGTGCGACAGGGGGCTCCTATAATTCACCCCTCCACTTT.

The chain has TRBV30 and TRBJ1-1; tentative D call: TRBD1 (6 bases). Between the trimmed V and J ends, which lost 3 bases and 1 base, there was a span of 15 bases. The CDR3 runs 15 residues. CDR1 and CDR2 from the germline V gene are GTSNPN and SVGIG (reference sequence). CDR3 DNA sequence: TGTGCCTGGAGGGATTGGACAGAAGAGAACACTGAAGCTTTCTTT. This translates into CAWRDWTEENTEAFF.

The chain combines TRBV5-8 with TRBJ2-7; D uncertain. Germline V gene sequence: CDR1 SGHTS, CDR2 YDEGEE. The CDR3 is 12 amino acids. V lost 0 bases to trimming and J lost 11 bases, with 12 bases between them. The CDR3 here is CASSLGWRLEYF. CDR3 DNA: TGTGCCAGCAGCTTGGGTTGGCGGTTGGAGTACTTC.

This sequence joins TRBV7-9 and TRBJ2-7; TRBD2 is a possible D gene (6 bases). The CDR3 has 14 amino acids. CDR1 SEHNR and CDR2 FQNEAQ come from the germline V gene (reference sequence). V lost 7 bases and J 7 bases, leaving 20 bases between the germline ends. The CDR3 is CASTPGSGAGEQYF. For the CDR3, the DNA is TGTGCCAGCACCCCCGGGTCCGGGGCGGGGGAGCAGTACTTC.

The rearrangement uses TRBV2 and TRBJ2-7; 7 bases are a match to TRBD1. The germline V gene encodes CDR1 SNHLY and CDR2 FYNNEI. CDR3 size: 15 residues. V was clipped by 7 bases and J by 0 bases; unmatched bases: 9. The CDR3 DNA reads as TGTGCCAGCATCGACAGGGAACAGGGCTCCTACGAGCAGTACTTC. It encodes CASIDREQGSYEQYF.